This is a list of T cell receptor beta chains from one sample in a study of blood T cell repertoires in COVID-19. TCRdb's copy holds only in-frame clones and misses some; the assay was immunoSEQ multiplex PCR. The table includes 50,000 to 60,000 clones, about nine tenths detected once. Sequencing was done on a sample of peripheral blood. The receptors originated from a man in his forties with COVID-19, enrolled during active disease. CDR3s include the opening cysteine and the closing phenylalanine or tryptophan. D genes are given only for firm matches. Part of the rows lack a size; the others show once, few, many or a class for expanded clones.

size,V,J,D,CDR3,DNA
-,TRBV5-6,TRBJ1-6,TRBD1,CASSSDRVMNSPLHF,TGTGCCAGCAGCTCAGACAGGGTAATGAATTCACCCCTCCACTTT
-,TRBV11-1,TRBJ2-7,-,CASSLRLAGYEQYF,TGTGCCAGCAGCTTAAGGCTAGCCGGCTACGAGCAGTACTTC
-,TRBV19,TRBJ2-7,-,CASSIFGFGEQYF,TGTGCCAGTAGTATTTTTGGGTTCGGGGAGCAGTACTTC
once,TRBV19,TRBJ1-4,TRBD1,CASGDRANEKLFF,TGTGCCAGTGGCGACAGGGCTAATGAAAAACTGTTTTTT
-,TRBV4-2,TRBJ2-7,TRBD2,CASSPPGSGGIYEQYF,TGTGCCAGCAGCCCGCCGGGTAGCGGGGGAATTTACGAGCAGTACTTC
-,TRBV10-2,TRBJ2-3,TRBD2,CATGWASGDDTQYF,TGCGCCACCGGGTGGGCTAGCGGGGACGATACGCAGTATTTT
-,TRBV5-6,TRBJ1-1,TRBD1,CASSWGQGITEAFF,TGTGCCAGCAGCTGGGGACAGGGAATCACTGAAGCTTTCTTT
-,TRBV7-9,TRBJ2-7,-,CASSLIDSPYEQYF,TGTGCCAGCAGCTTGATTGACAGCCCCTACGAGCAGTACTTC
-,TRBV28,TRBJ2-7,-,CASSPMTGKLSSYEQYF,TGTGCCAGCAGTCCGATGACAGGAAAGCTTTCCTCCTACGAGCAGTACTTC
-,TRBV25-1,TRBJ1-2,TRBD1,CASSEVGDRAYGYTF,TGTGCCAGCAGTGAAGTGGGGGACAGGGCCTATGGCTACACCTTC
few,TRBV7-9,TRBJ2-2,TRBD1,CASSLDRAGELFF,TGTGCCAGCAGCTTGGACAGGGCTGGGGAGCTGTTTTTT
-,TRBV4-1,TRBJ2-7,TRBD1,CASSQDRLTGSHEQYF,TGCGCCAGCAGCCAAGATCGGTTGACAGGGTCCCACGAGCAGTACTTC
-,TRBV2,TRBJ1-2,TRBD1,CASSPTGDYGYTF,TGTGCCAGCAGTCCAACAGGGGACTATGGCTACACCTTC
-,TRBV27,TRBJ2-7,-,CASSLDMSSYEQYF,TGTGCCAGCAGTTTAGACATGAGCTCCTACGAGCAGTACTTC
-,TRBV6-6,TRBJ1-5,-,CASSRPTLGNQPQHF,TGTGCCAGCAGTCGCCCTACGCTGGGCAATCAGCCCCAGCATTTT
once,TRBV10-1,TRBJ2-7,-,CASSESTSEQYF,TGCGCCAGCAGTGAGTCAACAAGCGAGCAGTACTTC
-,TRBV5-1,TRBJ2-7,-,CASSWGRTTHEQYF,TGCGCCAGCAGCTGGGGCCGGACTACCCACGAGCAGTACTTC
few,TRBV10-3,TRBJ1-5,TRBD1,CATSATGGDNQPQHF,TGTGCCACCTCAGCGACAGGGGGCGACAATCAGCCCCAGCATTTT
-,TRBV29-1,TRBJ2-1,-,CSVGRGEQFF,TGCAGCGTTGGTAGGGGTGAGCAGTTCTTC
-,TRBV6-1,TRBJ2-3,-,CASSEQDTQYF,TGTGCCAGCAGTGAACAAGATACGCAGTATTTT
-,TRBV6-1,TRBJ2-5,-,CASSENRGRRETQYF,TGTGCCAGCAGTGAAAATCGAGGCCGAAGGGAGACCCAGTACTTC
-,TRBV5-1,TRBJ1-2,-,CASSSSGVNYGYTF,TGCGCCAGCAGCTCTTCAGGGGTTAACTATGGCTACACCTTC
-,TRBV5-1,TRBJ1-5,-,CASPLRVFLGNQPQHF,TGCGCCAGCCCTCTGCGTGTATTTCTTGGCAATCAGCCCCAGCATTTT
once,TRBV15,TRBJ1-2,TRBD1,CATSEGTGGHNYGYTF,TGTGCCACCAGCGAAGGGACAGGGGGCCACAACTATGGCTACACCTTC
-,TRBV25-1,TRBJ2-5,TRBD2,CASSPLAGEETQYF,TGTGCCAGCAGCCCTCTCGCGGGGGAGGAGACCCAGTACTTC
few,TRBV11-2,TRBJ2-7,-,CASSLGGAPMNEQYF,TGTGCCAGCAGCTTGGGTGGGGCCCCAATGAACGAGCAGTACTTC
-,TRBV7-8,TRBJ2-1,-,CASSLKTGAPYNEQFF,TGTGCCAGCAGCTTGAAGACAGGCGCACCCTACAATGAGCAGTTCTTC
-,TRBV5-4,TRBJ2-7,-,CASSFELLSGEQYF,TGTGCCAGCAGCTTCGAACTCTTGTCGGGAGAGCAGTACTTC
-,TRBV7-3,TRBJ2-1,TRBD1,CASSTIQGGEQFF,TGTGCCAGCAGCACTATACAGGGGGGTGAGCAGTTCTTC
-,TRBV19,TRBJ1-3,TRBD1,CASSMGTGTGNTIYF,TGTGCCAGTAGTATGGGGACAGGGACTGGAAACACCATATATTTT
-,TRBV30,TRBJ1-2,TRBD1,CAGRGVGGQGNYGYTF,TGTGCCGGGAGGGGGGTGGGCGGACAGGGGAACTATGGCTACACCTTC
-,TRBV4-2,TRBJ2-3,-,CASSQARGGPPSDTQYF,TGTGCCAGCAGCCAAGCAAGGGGGGGGCCCCCATCGGATACGCAGTATTTT
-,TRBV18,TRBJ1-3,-,CASSPSHRAISGNTIYF,TGTGCCAGCTCACCAAGTCACAGGGCAATCTCTGGAAACACCATATATTTT
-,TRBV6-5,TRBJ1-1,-,CASSRQEVNTEAFF,TGTGCCAGCAGTCGACAGGAGGTGAACACTGAAGCTTTCTTT
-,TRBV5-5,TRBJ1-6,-,CASSLKGEASPLHF,TGTGCCAGCAGCTTGAAGGGAGAGGCCTCACCCCTCCACTTT
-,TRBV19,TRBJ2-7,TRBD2,CASSTRTSGPTYEQYF,TGTGCCAGTAGTACACGGACTAGCGGACCAACCTACGAGCAGTACTTC
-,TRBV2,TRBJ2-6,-,CASSEGQGGANVLTF,TGTGCCAGCAGTGAAGGGCAGGGGGGTGCCAACGTCCTGACTTTC
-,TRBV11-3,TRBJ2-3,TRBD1,CASSLDRGQDTQYF,TGTGCCAGCAGCCTTGACAGGGGGCAAGATACGCAGTATTTT
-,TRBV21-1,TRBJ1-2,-,CASSPHGGYTF,TGTGCCAGCAGCCCCCACGGTGGCTACACCTTC
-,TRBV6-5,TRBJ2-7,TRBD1,CARGTDPYYEQYF,TGTGCCAGAGGGACAGACCCATACTACGAGCAGTACTTC
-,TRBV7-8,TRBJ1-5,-,CASSFQGGSNQPQHF,TGTGCCAGCAGCTTTCAAGGGGGAAGCAATCAGCCCCAGCATTTT
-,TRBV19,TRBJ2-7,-,CASRGYGTPPYEQYF,TGTGCCAGTAGGGGATACGGGACACCCCCCTACGAGCAGTACTTC
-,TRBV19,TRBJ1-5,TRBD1,CASSTSGQGTQPQHF,TGTGCCAGTAGTACCTCCGGACAGGGCACCCAGCCCCAGCATTTT
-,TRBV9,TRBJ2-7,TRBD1,CASSAGGGQGYEQYF,TGTGCCAGCAGCGCCGGAGGGGGACAGGGCTACGAGCAGTACTTC
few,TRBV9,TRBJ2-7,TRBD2,CASSVGFAGGFNEQYF,TGTGCCAGCAGCGTAGGTTTTGCGGGAGGGTTCAACGAGCAGTACTTC
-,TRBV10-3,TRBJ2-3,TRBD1,CAISTGTGVTDTQYF,TGTGCCATCAGTACCGGGACAGGGGTCACAGATACGCAGTATTTT